This T cell receptor (beta chain) is drawn from a study of blood T cells in healthy people across ages. PCR was performed a second time for about 6 to 12 cycles using a sample-barcoded 5' primer and a J-beta primer mix. From each sample, at least 2.5 million paired-end reads containing CDR3 were obtained. TCRdb re-analysed the 5' RACE reads in MiXCR, keeping a single row per CDR3 protein. The data hold about 810,000 distinct CDR3 sequences, with 30% to 45% observed a single time. Study observations and caveats: More naive CD4+ cells and higher diversity marked long-lived donors relative to aged donors. Diversity estimates from one million T cells were considered underestimates.

The CDR3 totals 14 residues. V lost 1 base and J lost 3, with 10 bases in between. Per germline, CDR1 SGHVS and CDR2 FQNEAQ. In regard to this clonotype: Antigen specificity is unknown.

The clonotype originates from a man younger than 35 in good health. The source material was blood. V usage is TRBV7-8 and J usage is TRBJ2-7; D might be TRBD2 (6 bases). CDR3 amino acids: CASSLELGGYEQYF. DNA of the CDR3: TGTGCCAGCAGCTTAGAGTTGGGGGGCTACGAGCAGTACTTC.